A selection of T cell receptor beta chains follows, all from one sample in a study of OX40 agonist ivuxolimab in advanced cancers. Using immunoSEQ multiplex PCR, the repertoire was profiled, and TCRdb retains in-frame clones only, with some absent. The repertoire holds roughly 89,000 clones, with around 84% as singletons. The sequenced sample was CD4+ or CD8+ T cells sorted from blood, obtained in a trial of the OX40 agonist ivuxolimab. These receptors all come from an adult with an advanced solid tumor such as melanoma, head and neck, liver or kidney cancer. Each CDR3 is given with its conserved first and last residue. Each record gives: clone size, J gene, V gene, D gene, CDR3 protein, CDR3 DNA. D genes are given only for firm matches. Not all rows give a size; the values are once, few, many and, for expanded clones, a class.

-,TRBJ1-2,TRBV5-6,TRBD1,CASSFNRGWYGYTF,TGTGCCAGCAGCTTCAACAGGGGTTGGTATGGCTACACCTTC
-,TRBJ2-7,TRBV6-5,-,CASSYSRDLYEQYF,TGTGCCAGCAGTTACTCGAGGGACCTCTACGAGCAGTACTTC
-,TRBJ2-7,TRBV28,TRBD1,CASSRGIWAGQGAYEQYF,TGTGCCAGCAGTAGGGGAATATGGGCGGGACAGGGGGCCTACGAGCAGTACTTC
-,TRBJ1-2,TRBV28,TRBD1,CASSFQGGHGYTF,TGTGCCAGCAGTTTTCAGGGGGGGCATGGCTACACCTTC
-,TRBJ1-1,TRBV5-1,-,CASSLTENTEAFF,TGCGCCAGCAGCTTGACCGAAAACACTGAAGCTTTCTTT
once,TRBJ1-3,TRBV19,-,CASSIQTVQAGNTIYF,TGTGCCAGTAGTATTCAGACAGTCCAAGCTGGAAACACCATATATTTT
-,TRBJ2-6,TRBV27,TRBD2,CASALRGGSGANVLTF,TGTGCCAGCGCCCTCCGGGGGGGCTCTGGGGCCAACGTCCTGACTTTC
-,TRBJ1-4,TRBV18,TRBD1,CASSPEGQGYEKLFF,TGTGCCAGCTCACCGGAGGGACAGGGGTATGAAAAACTGTTTTTT
few,TRBJ1-2,TRBV5-1,TRBD1,CASSLGSGGEYGYTF,TGCGCCAGCAGCTTGGGGTCAGGGGGCGAGTATGGCTACACCTTC
-,TRBJ1-5,TRBV2,-,CASRRTDETQPQHF,TGTGCCAGCAGGCGAACCGACGAAACCCAGCCCCAGCATTTT
-,TRBJ1-3,TRBV7-9,-,CASSLELGHTGNTIYF,TGTGCCAGCAGCTTAGAGCTTGGACATACTGGAAACACCATATATTTT
-,TRBJ1-2,TRBV5-6,TRBD1,CASSFRDRDYGYTF,TGTGCCAGCAGCTTTAGGGACAGGGACTATGGCTACACCTTC
few,TRBJ1-2,TRBV7-3,TRBD1,CASSEDRESGYTF,TGTGCCAGCAGCGAGGACAGGGAGTCTGGCTACACCTTC
-,TRBJ1-6,TRBV5-1,TRBD1,CASSLGTGNNSPLHF,TGCGCCAGCAGCTTGGGGACAGGGAATAATTCACCCCTCCACTTT
-,TRBJ2-3,TRBV9,-,CASSVAVGGGTDTQYF,TGTGCCAGCAGCGTAGCGGTCGGGGGCGGCACAGATACGCAGTATTTT
once,TRBJ2-5,TRBV7-9,TRBD1,CASSLNPGGDQETQYF,TGTGCCAGCAGCTTAAATCCAGGGGGAGACCAAGAGACCCAGTACTTC
-,TRBJ1-1,TRBV11-2,-,CASSLVRAPNTEAFF,TGTGCCAGCAGCTTAGTAAGGGCCCCGAACACTGAAGCTTTCTTT
-,TRBJ2-7,TRBV5-1,-,CASSLEGGPYEQYF,TGCGCCAGCAGCTTGGAGGGGGGGCCCTACGAGCAGTACTTC
-,TRBJ2-5,TRBV28,TRBD1,CASSPPRGQGGTETQYF,TGTGCCAGCAGTCCCCCACGGGGACAGGGGGGTACGGAGACCCAGTACTTC
once,TRBJ2-7,TRBV10-3,TRBD2,CAISESSGGAGEQYF,TGTGCCATCAGTGAGTCTAGCGGGGGGGCAGGAGAGCAGTACTTC
-,TRBJ2-7,TRBV6-5,-,CASSQDGQRSYEQYF,TGTGCCAGCAGCCAGGACGGCCAGAGGTCCTACGAGCAGTACTTC
once,TRBJ2-2,TRBV29-1,TRBD1,CSALQGRNGELFF,TGCAGCGCCCTACAGGGGAGAAACGGGGAGCTGTTTTTT
-,TRBJ1-1,TRBV5-1,-,CASRGLRTSDTEAFF,TGCGCCAGCCGGGGTCTGCGGACGTCCGACACTGAAGCTTTCTTT
-,TRBJ1-2,TRBV19,-,CASSAIRQASNYGYTF,TGTGCCAGTAGTGCCATAAGACAGGCCTCGAACTATGGCTACACCTTC
-,TRBJ2-5,TRBV28,TRBD1,CASRSQGWAETQYF,TGTGCCAGCAGATCACAGGGGTGGGCAGAGACCCAGTACTTC
-,TRBJ2-5,TRBV9,-,CASSVAGEGETQYF,TGTGCCAGCAGCGTTGCAGGGGAGGGAGAGACCCAGTACTTC
-,TRBJ2-7,TRBV7-3,TRBD1,CASSLQQGREQYF,TGTGCCAGCAGCTTACAACAGGGGCGCGAGCAGTACTTC
-,TRBJ1-6,TRBV7-9,-,CASSLAENSPLHF,TGTGCCAGCAGCTTAGCTGAGAATTCACCCCTCCACTTT
-,TRBJ2-7,TRBV7-8,-,CASSLKTGWSEQYF,TGTGCCAGCAGCTTAAAAACGGGCTGGAGCGAGCAGTACTTC
-,TRBJ2-3,TRBV5-4,TRBD2,CASSKRLAGGLSTDTQYF,TGTGCCAGCAGCAAACGACTAGCGGGGGGGCTCAGCACAGATACGCAGTATTTT
-,TRBJ2-5,TRBV5-5,TRBD2,CASSSASGAGGAETQYF,TGTGCCAGCAGCTCGGCGTCGGGGGCCGGGGGGGCTGAGACCCAGTACTTC
-,TRBJ2-7,TRBV4-2,TRBD2,CASSPPGGGKNEQYF,TGTGCCAGCAGCCCCCCTGGGGGGGGGAAAAACGAGCAGTACTTC
-,TRBJ2-1,TRBV7-2,-,CASSLKSEQFF,TGTGCCAGCAGCTTAAAAAGTGAGCAGTTCTTC
-,TRBJ1-2,TRBV6-1,TRBD1,CASRRTGANYGYTF,TGTGCCAGCAGGAGGACAGGGGCTAACTATGGCTACACCTTC
once,TRBJ1-4,TRBV7-9,-,CASSLGSPGGEKLFF,TGTGCCAGCAGCTTAGGGTCTCCGGGCGGTGAAAAACTGTTTTTT
-,TRBJ1-2,TRBV29-1,TRBD1,CSVERDRADGYTF,TGCAGCGTTGAGAGGGACAGGGCCGATGGCTACACCTTC
once,TRBJ2-5,TRBV15,-,CATSGNKYQETQYF,TGTGCCACCAGCGGGAATAAGTACCAAGAGACCCAGTACTTC
once,TRBJ2-1,TRBV11-2,-,CASSLAGGGEQFF,TGTGCCAGCAGCTTAGCAGGTGGGGGTGAGCAGTTCTTC
-,TRBJ2-5,TRBV5-4,TRBD2,CASSLEGLAGYQETQYF,TGTGCCAGCAGCTTGGAGGGACTAGCGGGGTACCAAGAGACCCAGTACTTC
-,TRBJ1-3,TRBV5-1,TRBD1,CASSPGTGRNTIYF,TGCGCCAGCAGTCCCGGGACAGGTAGAAACACCATATATTTT
-,TRBJ1-6,TRBV7-3,-,CASSFPNSPLHF,TGTGCCAGCAGCTTTCCAAATTCACCCCTCCACTTT
-,TRBJ1-5,TRBV6-4,TRBD1,CASIRTGASQPQHF,TGTGCCAGCATCCGGACAGGGGCAAGTCAGCCCCAGCATTTT
-,TRBJ2-7,TRBV27,-,CASSKIKGQWSARSGEQYF,TGTGCCAGCAGCAAAATTAAAGGGCAATGGTCCGCGAGATCGGGTGAGCAGTACTTC
-,TRBJ2-2,TRBV6-1,-,CASSEDGRTGTPGELFF,TGTGCCAGCAGTGAAGATGGCCGAACAGGGACACCCGGGGAGCTGTTTTTT
-,TRBJ2-1,TRBV7-8,TRBD2,CASSRAGGFYNEQFF,TGTGCCAGCAGCCGAGCGGGGGGGTTCTACAATGAGCAGTTCTTC
-,TRBJ1-1,TRBV5-1,TRBD1,CASSPAGQGANEAFF,TGCGCCAGCAGCCCCGCCGGACAGGGGGCGAATGAAGCTTTCTTT
-,TRBJ2-7,TRBV2,-,CASSEQSYLNGYF,TGTGCCAGCAGTGAGCAGTCCTACTTGAATGGGTACTTC
-,TRBJ1-3,TRBV7-9,-,CASSRGLGDSGNTIYF,TGTGCCAGCAGCCGCGGATTGGGGGACTCTGGAAACACCATATATTTT
-,TRBJ1-3,TRBV29-1,-,CSVYSVGNTIYF,TGCAGCGTCTACAGCGTTGGAAACACCATATATTTT
-,TRBJ1-2,TRBV19,TRBD1,CASSSIRRDRGLSYGYTF,TGTGCCAGTAGTTCCATTCGCCGGGACAGGGGGTTATCTTATGGCTACACCTTC
-,TRBJ2-2,TRBV7-2,-,CASRHKGVGELFF,TGTGCCAGCAGACACAAGGGAGTCGGGGAGCTGTTTTTT
-,TRBJ2-6,TRBV2,TRBD1,CASTRGQSGANVLTF,TGTGCCAGCACCAGGGGGCAGAGTGGGGCCAACGTCCTGACTTTC
-,TRBJ1-2,TRBV6-1,TRBD1,CASSEARQGAGYTF,TGTGCCAGCAGTGAAGCGCGACAGGGTGCGGGCTACACCTTC
-,TRBJ2-5,TRBV2,TRBD2,CASRMTSGGQETQYF,TGTGCCAGCAGGATGACTAGCGGGGGCCAAGAGACCCAGTACTTC